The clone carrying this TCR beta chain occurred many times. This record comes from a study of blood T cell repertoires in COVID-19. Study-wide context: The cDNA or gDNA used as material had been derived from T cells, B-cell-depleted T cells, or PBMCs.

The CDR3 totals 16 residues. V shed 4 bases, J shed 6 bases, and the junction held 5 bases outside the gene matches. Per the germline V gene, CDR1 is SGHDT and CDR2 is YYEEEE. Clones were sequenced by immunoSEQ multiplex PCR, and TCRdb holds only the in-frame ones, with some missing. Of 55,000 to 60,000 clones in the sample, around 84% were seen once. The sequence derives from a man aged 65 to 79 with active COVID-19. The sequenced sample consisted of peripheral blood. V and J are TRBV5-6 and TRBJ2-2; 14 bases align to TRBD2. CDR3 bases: TGTGCCAGCAGCCAACGACTAGCGGGAGGGGCCGGGGAGCTGTTTTTT. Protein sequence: CASSQRLAGGAGELFF.